This TCR beta chain was obtained from a study of T cell responses to AZD1222 COVID-19 vaccine. Findings of the study overall: Repertoires were obtained solely post-peak T cell response. The donors showed a predominance of white British ancestry and of females, with possible underestimation of clonal diversity.

Concerning this clone: The antigen is undetermined.

CDR3 length equals 15 residues. Germline V gene sequence: CDR1 SGHKS, CDR2 YYEKEE (reference sequence). Trimming pared 0 bases from V and 3 bases from J, leaving 13 bases between. Data came from immunoSEQ multiplex PCR; TCRdb stores just in-frame clones and leaves some out. This sample has 120,000 to 150,000 clones, with approximately 90% found just once. The clonotype was recovered from an adult in good health. The V gene is TRBV5-5, the J gene TRBJ2-7, with D perhaps TRBD2 (5 bases). The sample here was peripheral blood, taken on day 0 of AZD1222 vaccination. The CDR3, as DNA: TGTGCCAGCAGCTTGGTTGGAGGTGGGGTCTACGAGCAGTACTTC. Translating gives CASSLVGGGVYEQYF.